Each of the 25 T cell receptor beta chains below was sequenced from the same sample in a study of response to subunit inactivated influenza vaccine. TCRdb reprocessed the RT-PCR reads with MiXCR, giving one entry per CDR3 protein. The sample yields about 540,000 distinct CDR3 sequences, roughly a quarter seen once. A further study also used this sample, focusing on T cells expressing NK-cell markers. Turning to that study: For TCR beta, cDNA was produced by 5'RACE template switching with UMIs.

Sequenced here: CD4+ T cells sorted from PBMCs, sampled 11 to 12 days after vaccination. Source of these receptors: a man aged 50 to 60 who received an inactivated influenza vaccine.

The chain employs TRBV25-1 and TRBJ2-3; D is unclear. The CDR3 extends over 13 amino acids. V was clipped by 0 bases and J by 5 bases, with 6 bases between them. Germline assignment: CDR1 MGHDK and CDR2 SYGVNS. The CDR3 DNA sequence: TGTGCCAGCAGTGAATATAAACTAGATACGCAGTATTTT. This translates into CASSEYKLDTQYF.

This clonotype appeared a few times. This CDR3 is CASSLEGANVLTF. The CDR3 coding sequence is TGCGCCAGCAGCTTGGAGGGGGCCAACGTCCTGACTTTC. This chain uses TRBV5-1 with TRBJ2-6; D not certain. CDR1 SGHRS and CDR2 YFSETQ come from the germline V gene. The CDR3 is made up of 13 amino acids. The V end was cut by 0 bases, the J end by 4 bases, with 2 bases between.

This clonotype has more than one count but fewer than ten. The chain recombines TRBV7-3 with TRBJ2-1; D may be TRBD2 (5 bases). Between the trimmed V and J ends, which lost 1 base and 0 bases, there was a span of 7 bases. Germline CDR1 and CDR2: SGHTA and FQGTGA. This CDR3 is 15 amino acids long. CDR3 protein: CASSLSSVSYNEQFF. CDR3 in DNA: TGTGCCAGCAGCTTAAGTAGCGTCTCCTACAATGAGCAGTTCTTC.

The chain carries TRBV5-1 and TRBJ2-5; D possibly uses TRBD1 or TRBD2 (6 bases each). The CDR3 consists of 16 residues. Germline loops: CDR1 SGHRS, CDR2 YFSETQ. Trimming took 0 bases from V and 5 from J, leaving 17 bases between them. The CDR3 here is CASSLDEGGLWETQYF. The CDR3 DNA is TGCGCCAGCAGCTTGGATGAGGGGGGACTTTGGGAGACCCAGTACTTC.

The chain is built from TRBV6-1 and TRBJ1-5; D is possibly TRBD1 (5 bases). The CDR3 totals 14 residues. The germline CDR1 and CDR2 sequences are MNHNS and SASEGT. Trimming took off 3 bases at V and 5 bases at J, with 11 bases between the two ends. The CDR3 DNA is TGTGCCAGCAGTGAGTGGCAGGGCTATCAGCCCCAGCATTTT. Protein product: CASSEWQGYQPQHF.

This rearrangement joins TRBV5-8 to TRBJ2-7, with D perhaps matching TRBD2 (5 bases). Germline CDR1 and CDR2: SGHTS and YDEGEE. The CDR3 consists of 13 residues. Trimming pared 1 base from V and 6 bases from J, leaving 11 bases between. The CDR3 loop reads CASSLSGIAEQYF. The CDR3 DNA reads TGTGCCAGCAGCTTGTCGGGAATCGCCGAGCAGTACTTC. Together with reference TRBV5-8 and TRBJ2-7, the CDR3 gives the full variable domain: EAGVTQSPTHLIKTRGQQATLRCSPISGHTSVYWYQQALGLGLQFLLWYDEGEERNRGNFPPRFSGRQFPNYSSELNVNALELEDSALYLCASSLSGIAEQYFGPGTRLTVT.

This rearrangement joins TRBV7-2 to TRBJ2-1; D not resolved. In germline, CDR1 is SGHTA, CDR2 FQGNSA. This CDR3 comprises 15 residues. Deletions cut 4 bases from V and 3 bases from J, with 13 bases between. The CDR3 spells CASSSSMGFYNEQFF. DNA of the CDR3: TGTGCCAGCAGCTCCTCTATGGGATTCTACAATGAGCAGTTCTTC.

V usage is TRBV7-9 and J usage is TRBJ1-4; D gene uncertain. Germline CDR1 reads SEHNR; CDR2 reads FQNEAQ (reference sequence). The CDR3 is 13 residues long. Trimming removed 6 bases from V and 3 bases from J, with 8 bases in between. The CDR3 spells CASSGPANEKLFF. In nucleotides, the CDR3 is TGTGCCAGCAGTGGGCCGGCTAATGAAAAACTGTTTTTT.

The V call is TRBV12-3 or TRBV12-4, the J call TRBJ1-1; the D gene is possibly TRBD1 (5 bases). Trimming took off 5 bases at V and 11 bases at J, with 18 bases between the two ends. The CDR3 is 13 amino acids. The CDR3 coding sequence is TGTGCCAGCAGTCCCCCCGGGTCCAGGGAGGCTTTCTTT. Encoded protein: CASSPPGSREAFF.

The chain uses TRBV6-1 and TRBJ1-3; the D gene is possibly TRBD1 (6 bases). V dropped 6 bases and J dropped 0 bases, with 12 bases sitting between them. There are 15 residues in the CDR3. Per germline, CDR1 MNHNS and CDR2 SASEGT. The CDR3 nucleotides are TGTGCCAGCAGGGGGACATTCTACTCTGGAAACACCATATATTTT. Amino acid sequence: CASRGTFYSGNTIYF.

The chain carries TRBV12-3 or TRBV12-4 and TRBJ2-1, with D perhaps TRBD2 (6 bases). V was cut by 5 bases and J by 5 bases, with 16 bases left in between. The CDR3 has 15 residues. For the CDR3, the DNA is TGTGCCAGCAGTAGTGCAGGGACTTTGGACAATGAGCAGTTCTTC. It encodes CASSSAGTLDNEQFF.

This clonotype turned up a few times. The chain carries TRBV18 and TRBJ2-2, with unresolved D. Germline-derived CDR1 and CDR2 are KGHSH and LQKENI. The CDR3 is made up of 15 amino acids. Deletions cut 2 bases from V and 3 bases from J, with 10 bases between. CDR3 amino acids: CASSPGISYTGELFF. CDR3 in DNA: TGTGCCAGCTCACCAGGGATTTCGTACACCGGGGAGCTGTTTTTT.

This clonotype was counted at least ten times. V usage is TRBV10-2 and J usage is TRBJ2-2, with 9 bases fitting TRBD1. CDR1 and CDR2 (germline): WSHSY, SAAADI. The CDR3 spans 15 residues. V trimming: 6 bases; J trimming: 4 bases; junction bases outside the gene matches: 6. The CDR3 DNA reads as TGCGCCAGCAGACAGGGGGCGCGGGGCACCGGGGAGCTGTTTTTT. Residues: CASRQGARGTGELFF.

This clonotype has a handful of counts. J is TRBJ2-1 and V is TRBV12-3 or TRBV12-4; 8 nucleotides align to TRBD2. V was clipped by 6 bases and J by 3 bases; unmatched bases: 10. This CDR3 is built from 16 residues. The CDR3 is CASSPLAGNLYNEQFF. The CDR3 coding sequence is TGTGCCAGCAGCCCCTTAGCGGGAAATCTCTACAATGAGCAGTTCTTC.

This clonotype was observed once. The chain joins TRBV14 to TRBJ2-5, with no clear D. V was clipped by 0 bases and J by 6 bases, with 8 bases between them. The germline V gene encodes CDR1 SGHDN and CDR2 FVKESK. CDR3 length equals 13 residues. The DNA for the CDR3 is TGTGCCAGCAGCCAAGATCTGGGTCAGACCCAGTACTTC. Amino acid sequence: CASSQDLGQTQYF.

This clonotype has ten or more counts. The chain employs TRBV7-2 and TRBJ2-3; TRBD2 agrees at 9 bases. CDR3 size: 16 residues. With V trimmed by 1 base and J by 0 bases, 2 bases remained unmatched. Looked up from germline, CDR1 is SGHTA and CDR2 is FQGNSA. CDR3: CASSLGLAVSTDTQYF. CDR3 nucleotide sequence: TGTGCCAGCAGCTTAGGACTAGCGGTTAGCACAGATACGCAGTATTTT.

The chain has TRBV7-8 and TRBJ2-6, with D hard to call. CDR1 and CDR2 from the germline V gene are SGHVS and FQNEAQ. The CDR3 length is 16 residues. With 1 base removed from V and 0 bases from J, the gap between germline ends came to 7 bases. For the CDR3, the DNA is TGTGCCAGCAGCTTAGAACCAAGCTCTGGGGCCAACGTCCTGACTTTC. It yields the protein CASSLEPSSGANVLTF.

On this clonotype: A single base separates this from a much larger clone, so it may be a read error. V and J are TRBV28 and TRBJ2-4, with D perhaps matching TRBD1 or TRBD2 (5 bases each). Germline V gene sequence: CDR1 MDHEN, CDR2 SYDVKM. The CDR3 consists of 15 residues. The CDR3: CAISLNRDGKNIQYF. The CDR3 bases are TGTGCCATCAGTCTCAACCGGGACGGAAAAAACATTCAGTACTTC.

The J gene is TRBJ2-2, the V gene TRBV12-3 or TRBV12-4, with 9 positions matching TRBD1. The V gene end was trimmed by 6 bases and the J gene end by 1 base; junction bases not matched to a gene: 6. The CDR3 sequence is 16 residues long. The CDR3 nucleotides are TGTGCCAGCAGAGCCGGGACAGGGCGGAACACCGGGGAGCTGTTTTTT. Protein product: CASRAGTGRNTGELFF.

The chain recombines TRBV5-1 with TRBJ2-7; the D gene is possibly TRBD2 (6 bases). CDR1 is SGHRS and CDR2 is YFSETQ in the germline V gene. The CDR3 is 16 amino acids. V lost 5 bases, J lost 3 bases, and 21 bases lay in between. CDR3 sequence reads: CASRWGDPQFSYEQYF. CDR3 sequence (DNA): TGCGCCAGCAGGTGGGGGGACCCACAATTTAGCTACGAGCAGTACTTC. The full variable domain, with the rest looked up from reference TRBV5-1 and TRBJ2-7, is KAGVTQTPRYLIKTRGQQVTLSCSPISGHRSVSWYQQTPGQGLQFLFEYFSETQRNKGNFPGRFSGRQFSNSRSEMNVSTLELGDSALYLCASRWGDPQFSYEQYFGPGTRLTVT.

V is TRBV6-1 and J is TRBJ1-1; D call uncertain. The CDR3 spans 14 residues. The V gene's germline CDR1 is MNHNS and CDR2 SASEGT. Trimming took 2 bases from V and 1 from J, leaving 8 bases between them. The DNA of the CDR3 is TGTGCCAGCAGTGAATGGGAAGGGAACACTGAAGCTTTCTTT. Protein sequence: CASSEWEGNTEAFF.

This clonotype was observed many times. This chain uses TRBV5-1 with TRBJ2-1, with 14 positions matching TRBD2. Per germline, CDR1 SGHRS and CDR2 YFSETQ. This CDR3 is built from 17 residues. Losses at the gene ends were 4 bases for V and 4 bases for J; bases not matched to a gene: 7. This chain's CDR3 is CASSQTSGGAIYNEQFF. The CDR3 DNA follows: TGCGCCAGCAGCCAGACTAGCGGGGGGGCCATATACAATGAGCAGTTCTTC.

This clonotype was counted between two and nine times. V is TRBV12-3 or TRBV12-4 and J is TRBJ1-4; D remains unclear. The V gene lost 3 bases and the J gene lost 0 bases, with 5 bases spanning the gap. The length of the CDR3 is 14 residues. The CDR3 region has the DNA TGTGCCAGCAGTTTTCCGGCAACTAATGAAAAACTGTTTTTT. Protein product: CASSFPATNEKLFF.

The chain links TRBV28 to TRBJ2-1; possible D gene TRBD1, 6 bases. Germline loops: CDR1 MDHEN, CDR2 SYDVKM. Between the trimmed V and J ends, which lost 10 bases and 2 bases, there was a span of 15 bases. The CDR3 covers 14 residues. The CDR3 DNA reads as TGTGCCACCTGTTTAGGGACAACCTACAATGAGCAGTTCTTC. Its translation is CATCLGTTYNEQFF.

This chain links TRBV7-9 with TRBJ2-2; D call uncertain. V gave up 5 bases and J gave up 5 bases, with 9 bases separating them. The CDR3 has 13 amino acids. Per germline, CDR1 SEHNR and CDR2 FQNEAQ (reference sequence). The CDR3 reads CASSPPMTGELFF. In DNA, the CDR3 is TGTGCCAGCAGCCCCCCTATGACCGGGGAGCTGTTTTTT.